The 24 T cell receptor beta chains given below trace back to one sample, sequenced in a study of cytomegalovirus exposure and HLA in healthy donors. Researchers ran the PCR with 60 Vbeta and 13 Jbeta primers. Assay: immunoSEQ multiplex PCR; the TCRdb copy retains only in-frame clones and omits some. The sample has about 96,000 clones, 65% to 80% seen once. The sequenced sample was PBMCs. Source of these receptors: a female donor in good health and CMV-seropositive.

Comments on this clone: Other nucleotide sequences in the sample specify the same CDR3. CDR3 amino acids: CASSFPGSYEQYF. CDR3 sequence (DNA): TGCGCCAGCAGCTTTCCCGGTTCCTACGAGCAGTACTTC. The chain employs TRBV5-1 and TRBJ2-7; no definite D call. Germline lookup yields CDR1 SGHRS and CDR2 YFSETQ. The CDR3 is 13 amino acids. Trimming removed 2 bases at V and 1 base at J, with 7 bases between. Together with reference TRBV5-1 and TRBJ2-7, the CDR3 gives the full variable domain: KAGVTQTPRYLIKTRGQQVTLSCSPISGHRSVSWYQQTPGQGLQFLFEYFSETQRNKGNFPGRFSGRQFSNSRSEMNVSTLELGDSALYLCASSFPGSYEQYFGPGTRLTVT.

The chain couples TRBV18 to TRBJ2-7, with 7 nucleotides matching TRBD2. Germline V gives CDR1 KGHSH, CDR2 LQKENI. V shed 3 bases and J 0 bases; nucleotides not matched to a gene: 8. The CDR3 is 16 residues long. The CDR3: CASSPLSGVNSYEQYF. DNA of the CDR3: TGTGCCAGCTCACCCCTAAGCGGGGTCAACTCCTACGAGCAGTACTTC.

The chain joins TRBV4-2 to TRBJ2-1; TRBD2 matches 10 bases. The J segment lost 4 bases and the V segment lost 2 bases, leaving 2 bases of the junction unmatched. In germline, CDR1 is LGHNA, CDR2 YNFKEQ. The CDR3 covers 15 residues. Here the CDR3 reads CASSQSSGGYNEQFF. The DNA of the CDR3 is TGTGCCAGCAGCCAAAGTAGCGGGGGGTACAATGAGCAGTTCTTC.

The chain has TRBV5-1 and TRBJ2-1; 11 nucleotides line up with TRBD1. Germline V lookup: CDR1 SGHRS, CDR2 YFSETQ. The CDR3 has 14 residues. Trimming took 4 bases from V and 10 from J; bases not matched to a gene: 7. The DNA for the CDR3 is TGCGCCAGCAGCGAAGGACAGGGGGCAAGGGAGCAGTTCTTC. As protein: CASSEGQGAREQFF.

The V gene is TRBV29-1, the J gene TRBJ1-1; the D is unclear. Germline loops: CDR1 SQVTM, CDR2 ANQGSEA. The V gene lost 3 bases and the J gene lost 6 bases, with 14 bases spanning the gap. The CDR3 length is 13 residues. The CDR3 DNA reads as TGCAGCGTTGAGGGAGGACCTAACGCTGAAGCTTTCTTT. Translating it yields CSVEGGPNAEAFF.

V and J are TRBV6-6 and TRBJ2-3; D possibly corresponds to TRBD1 (6 bases). Between the trimmed V and J ends, which lost 4 bases and 4 bases, there was a span of 12 bases. CDR3 length equals 14 residues. The germline V gene encodes CDR1 MNHNY and CDR2 SVGAGI (reference sequence). The CDR3 DNA reads TGTGCCAGCAGTTCCGACAGGCTGGCAGATACGCAGTATTTT. Amino acids: CASSSDRLADTQYF.

This rearrangement joins TRBV30 to TRBJ2-1; 7 nucleotides match TRBD2. With V trimmed by 0 bases and J by 8 bases, 1 base remained unmatched. The CDR3 length is 12 residues. CDR1 and CDR2 from the germline V gene are GTSNPN and SVGIG (reference sequence). The CDR3 sequence is CAWSVGGDEQFF. CDR3 coding DNA: TGTGCCTGGAGTGTGGGGGGGGATGAGCAGTTCTTC. Drawing the rest from reference TRBV30 and TRBJ2-1, the complete variable domain is SQTIHQWPATLVQPVGSPLSLECTVEGTSNPNLYWYRQAAGRGLQLLFYSVGIGQISSEVPQNLSASRPQDRQFILSSKKLLLSDSGFYLCAWSVGGDEQFFGPGTRLTVL.

The chain combines TRBV4-3 with TRBJ2-3, with 8 bases matching TRBD2. Germline CDR1 is LGHNA and CDR2 is YSLEER. CDR3 length: 16 residues. V lost 6 bases, J lost 2 bases, and 10 bases stayed unmatched. The CDR3 coding sequence is TGCGCCAGCAGGATCCGACTAGCGTCCTCCACAGATACGCAGTATTTT. Its protein is CASRIRLASSTDTQYF.

CDR3 region: CASSFSGQGFADTQYF. The CDR3 bases are TGTGCCAGCAGTTTCTCGGGACAGGGATTTGCAGATACGCAGTATTTT. V gene TRBV28 combines with J gene TRBJ2-3; 9 bases match TRBD1. The CDR3 length is 16 residues. Trimming at V came to 3 bases and at J to 4 bases, leaving 8 bases not matched to a gene. Germline-derived CDR1 and CDR2 are MDHEN and SYDVKM.

V usage is TRBV6-1 and J usage is TRBJ1-5; D might be TRBD1 (5 bases). The CDR3 is 13 residues long. The V end lost 5 bases, the J end lost 3 bases, and 8 bases lay between the germline ends. The V gene's germline CDR1 is MNHNS and CDR2 SASEGT. The CDR3 nucleotides read TGTGCCAGCAGTTCAGGGCCCAATCAGCCCCAGCATTTT. This encodes CASSSGPNQPQHF.

The rearrangement joins TRBV7-2 to TRBJ2-2; possibly TRBD1 for D (5 bases). Trimming pared 5 bases from V and 5 bases from J, leaving 12 bases between. The CDR3 sequence is 14 residues long. CDR1 is SGHTA, CDR2 FQGNSA, per germline. The CDR3 DNA sequence: TGTGCCAGCAGCCTGGAGACAGTGACCGGGGAGCTGTTTTTT. This codes for CASSLETVTGELFF.

J is TRBJ1-6 and V is TRBV11-2; 7 bases are shared with TRBD1. The CDR3 covers 15 residues. The V gene's germline CDR1 is SGHAT and CDR2 FQNNGV. The J segment lost 7 bases and the V segment lost 5 bases, leaving 8 bases of the junction unmatched. The CDR3 region has the DNA TGTGCCAGCAGCCAATTACAGGGGTGGAATTCACCCCTCCACTTT. It specifies CASSQLQGWNSPLHF. Full variable domain (rest looked up from reference TRBV11-2 and TRBJ1-6): EAGVAQSPRYKIIEKRQSVAFWCNPISGHATLYWYQQILGQGPKLLIQFQNNGVVDDSQLPKDRFSAERLKGVDSTLKIQPAKLEDSAVYLCASSQLQGWNSPLHFGNGTRLTVT.

In this sample, this clone turned up a few times. Here the CDR3 DNA reads TGTGCCTGGAGACAGGGCAGGTACGAGCAGTACTTC. It is translated as CAWRQGRYEQYF. The V gene is TRBV30, the J gene TRBJ2-7; perhaps TRBD1 as D (6 bases). This CDR3 is 12 amino acids long. In germline, CDR1 is GTSNPN, CDR2 SVGIG (reference sequence). Trimming stripped 3 bases from V and 4 bases from J, with 10 bases between.

The V and J genes are TRBV5-1 and TRBJ2-5; the match to TRBD2 covers 11 bases. Trimming at V came to 3 bases and at J to 4 bases, leaving 11 bases not matched to a gene. This CDR3 is built from 17 residues. Germline V gene sequence: CDR1 SGHRS, CDR2 YFSETQ. In DNA, the CDR3 is TGCGCCAGCAGCTCCTCCGTAGCGGGGGGGCCGGGAGAGACCCAGTACTTC. It encodes CASSSSVAGGPGETQYF. Based on the CDR3 plus reference TRBV5-1 and TRBJ2-5, the full variable domain is KAGVTQTPRYLIKTRGQQVTLSCSPISGHRSVSWYQQTPGQGLQFLFEYFSETQRNKGNFPGRFSGRQFSNSRSEMNVSTLELGDSALYLCASSSSVAGGPGETQYFGPGTRLLVL.

The CDR3 DNA sequence: TGCGCCAGCAGCCAAGGGCGGAGGGCTACTTATAATTCACCCCTCCACTTT. This encodes CASSQGRRATYNSPLHF. V gene TRBV4-3 combines with J gene TRBJ1-6; D uncertain. V was pared by 1 base and J by 4 bases, with 14 bases between. Germline CDR1 LGHNA, CDR2 YSLEER. The CDR3 length is 17 residues.

DNA for the CDR3: TGCGCCAGCAGCCAAGGACAGGGGTACCAAGAGACCCAGTACTTC. Protein product: CASSQGQGYQETQYF. The chain couples TRBV4-1 to TRBJ2-5, with 8 bases aligning to TRBD1. The CDR3 length is 15 residues. From germline, CDR1 is MGHRA and CDR2 YSYEKL. V trimming: 1 base; J trimming: 0 bases; junction bases outside the gene matches: 1.

The V call is TRBV30, the J call TRBJ2-1; TRBD2 aligns across 7 bases. Germline V CDR1 and CDR2: GTSNPN, SVGIG (reference sequence). The CDR3 extends over 13 amino acids. The trim removed 2 bases at V and 7 bases at J, leaving 5 bases unmatched. The CDR3 nucleotides read TGTGCCTGGAGTCCTCTGCGGGGGAATGAGCAGTTCTTC. It yields the protein CAWSPLRGNEQFF.

The V gene is TRBV30, the J gene TRBJ1-2; 7 bases are a match to TRBD1. The germline gives CDR1 GTSNPN, CDR2 SVGIG (reference sequence). With V trimmed by 3 bases and J by 2 bases, 6 bases remained unmatched. The CDR3 is 14 amino acids. This chain's CDR3 is CAWSTQGSNYGYTF. Written as DNA, the CDR3 is TGTGCCTGGAGCACACAGGGGTCAAACTATGGCTACACCTTC.

The rearrangement joins TRBV6-5 to TRBJ2-7; 8 bases match TRBD1. Germline lookup yields CDR1 MNHEY and CDR2 SVGAGI. This CDR3 comprises 15 residues. V was clipped by 0 bases and J by 2 bases; unmatched bases: 3. The CDR3, as DNA: TGTGCCAGCAGTTACTCGGGGACAGGCACCTACGAGCAGTACTTC. It encodes CASSYSGTGTYEQYF.

This clone appeared a few times. The CDR3 DNA reads TGTGCCAGCGACAGGGTTCTTAATCAGCCCCAGCATTTT. It yields the protein CASDRVLNQPQHF. The rearrangement uses TRBV28 and TRBJ1-5, with TRBD1 identical over 7 bases. CDR1 MDHEN and CDR2 SYDVKM come from the germline V gene. With V trimmed by 8 bases and J by 4 bases, 5 bases remained unmatched. The CDR3 is 13 residues long.

The rearrangement uses TRBV19 and TRBJ1-2, with 9 bases fitting TRBD1. CDR1 and CDR2 from the germline V gene are LNHDA and SQIVND (reference sequence). The CDR3 runs to 13 residues. V was clipped by 5 bases and J by 7 bases; unmatched bases: 5. The CDR3 loop is CASSANRGLGYTF. The DNA for the CDR3 is TGTGCCAGTAGTGCCAACAGGGGGCTTGGCTACACCTTC.

The V and J genes are TRBV15 and TRBJ2-3, with TRBD1 matching 7 bases. Losses at the gene ends were 3 bases for V and 2 bases for J; bases not matched to a gene: 5. The germline V gene has CDR1 LNHNV and CDR2 YYDKDF (reference sequence). The CDR3 has 15 amino acids. The DNA for the CDR3 is TGTGCCACCAGCAGGGCGACAGGGCACACAGATACGCAGTATTTT. The encoded protein is CATSRATGHTDTQYF.

CDR3 in amino acids: CASSFRQGGYEQYF. The CDR3 DNA reads as TGTGCCAGCAGCTTTCGACAGGGAGGCTACGAGCAGTACTTC. The chain recombines TRBV7-2 with TRBJ2-7; tentative D call: TRBD1 (7 bases). The CDR3 totals 14 residues. The germline V gene encodes CDR1 SGHTA and CDR2 FQGNSA. V shed 3 bases and J shed 3 bases, with 12 bases lying between them.

The gene calls are TRBV14 and TRBJ2-1; 8 nucleotides agree with TRBD2. The length of the CDR3 is 15 residues. V lost 3 bases to trimming and J lost 8 bases; unmatched junction nucleotides: 9. Per the germline V gene, CDR1 is SGHDN and CDR2 is FVKESK. The CDR3 sequence: CASSQAPREVHEQFF. Written as DNA, the CDR3 is TGTGCCAGCAGCCAGGCTCCGCGGGAGGTCCATGAGCAGTTCTTC.